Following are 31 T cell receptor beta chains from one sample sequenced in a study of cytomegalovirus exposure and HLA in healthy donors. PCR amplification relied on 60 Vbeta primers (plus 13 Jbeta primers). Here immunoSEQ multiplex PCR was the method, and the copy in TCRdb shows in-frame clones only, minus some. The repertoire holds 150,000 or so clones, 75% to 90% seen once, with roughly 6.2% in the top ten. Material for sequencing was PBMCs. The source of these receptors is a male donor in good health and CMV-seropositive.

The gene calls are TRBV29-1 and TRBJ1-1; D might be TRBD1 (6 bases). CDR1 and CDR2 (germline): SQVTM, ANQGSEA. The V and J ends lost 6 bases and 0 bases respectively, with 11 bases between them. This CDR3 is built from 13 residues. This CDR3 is CSVRGGLNTEAFF. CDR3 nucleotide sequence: TGCAGCGTCCGAGGGGGTTTGAACACTGAAGCTTTCTTT.

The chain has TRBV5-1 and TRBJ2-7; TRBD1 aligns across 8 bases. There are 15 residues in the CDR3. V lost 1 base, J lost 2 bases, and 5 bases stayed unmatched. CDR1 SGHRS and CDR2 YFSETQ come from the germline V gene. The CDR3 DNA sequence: TGCGCCAGCAGCTTGTACGTGACAGGGGCCTACGAGCAGTACTTC. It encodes CASSLYVTGAYEQYF.

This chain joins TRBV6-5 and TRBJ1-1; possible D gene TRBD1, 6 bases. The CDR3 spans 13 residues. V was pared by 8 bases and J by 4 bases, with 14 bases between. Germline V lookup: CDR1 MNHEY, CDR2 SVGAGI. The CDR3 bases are TGTGCCAGCTGGACAGTTGCGACCACTGAAGCTTTCTTT. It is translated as CASWTVATTEAFF.

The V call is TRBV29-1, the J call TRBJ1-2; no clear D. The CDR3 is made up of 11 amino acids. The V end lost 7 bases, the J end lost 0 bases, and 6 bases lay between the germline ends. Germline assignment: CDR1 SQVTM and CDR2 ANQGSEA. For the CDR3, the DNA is TGCAGCGCTCAGGCTAACTATGGCTACACCTTC. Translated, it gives CSAQANYGYTF.

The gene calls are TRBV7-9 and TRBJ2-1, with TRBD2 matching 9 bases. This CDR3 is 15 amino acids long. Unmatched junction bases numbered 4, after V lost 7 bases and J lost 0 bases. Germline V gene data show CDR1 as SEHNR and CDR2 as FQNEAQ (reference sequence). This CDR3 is CASTRSGSSYNEQFF. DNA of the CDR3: TGTGCCAGCACCCGTAGCGGGAGCTCCTACAATGAGCAGTTCTTC.

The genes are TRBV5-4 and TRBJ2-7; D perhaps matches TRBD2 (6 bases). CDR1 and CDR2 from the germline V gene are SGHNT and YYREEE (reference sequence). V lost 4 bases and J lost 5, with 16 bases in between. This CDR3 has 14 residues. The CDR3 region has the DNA TGTGCCAGCAGCCCGCAGCGGGCGAGCGACGAGCAGTACTTC. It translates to CASSPQRASDEQYF.

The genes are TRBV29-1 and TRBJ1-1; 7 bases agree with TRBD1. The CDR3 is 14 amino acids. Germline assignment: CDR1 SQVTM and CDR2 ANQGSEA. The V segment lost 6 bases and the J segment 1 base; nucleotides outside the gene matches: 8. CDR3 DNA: TGCAGCGTACTACAGGGACAGCCGAACACTGAAGCTTTCTTT. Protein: CSVLQGQPNTEAFF. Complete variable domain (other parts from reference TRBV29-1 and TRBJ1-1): SAVISQKPSRDICQRGTSLTIQCQVDSQVTMMFWYRQQPGQSLTLIATANQGSEATYESGFVIDKFPISRPNLTFSTLTVSNMSPEDSSIYLCSVLQGQPNTEAFFGQGTRLTVV.

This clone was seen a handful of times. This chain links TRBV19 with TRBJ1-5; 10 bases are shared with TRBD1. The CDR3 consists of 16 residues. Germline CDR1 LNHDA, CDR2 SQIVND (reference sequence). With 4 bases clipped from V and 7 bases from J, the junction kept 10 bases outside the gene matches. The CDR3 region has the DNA TGTGCCAGTAGTACATCAACCGGGACAGGGGCCCAGCCCCAGCATTTT. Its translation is CASSTSTGTGAQPQHF.

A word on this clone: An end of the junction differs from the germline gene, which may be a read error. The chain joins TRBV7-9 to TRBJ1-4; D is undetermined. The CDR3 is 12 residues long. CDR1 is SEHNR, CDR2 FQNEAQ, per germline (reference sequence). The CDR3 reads CSSSWGEEKLFF. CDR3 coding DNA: TGTTCCAGCAGCTGGGGAGAGGAAAAACTGTTTTTT.

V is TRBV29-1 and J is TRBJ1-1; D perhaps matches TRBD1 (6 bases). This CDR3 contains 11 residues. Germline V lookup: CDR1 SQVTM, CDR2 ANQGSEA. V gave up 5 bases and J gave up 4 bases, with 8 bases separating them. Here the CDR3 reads CSVRGGTEAFF. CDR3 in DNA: TGCAGCGTTAGGGGGGGCACTGAAGCTTTCTTT.

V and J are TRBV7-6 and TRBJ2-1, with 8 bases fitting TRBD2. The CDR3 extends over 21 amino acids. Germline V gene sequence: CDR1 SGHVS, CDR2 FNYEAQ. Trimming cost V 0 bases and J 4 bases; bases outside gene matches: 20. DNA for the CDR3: TGTGCCAGCAGCTTAGCGGGAATCTTCGCGGCGGGAGGTCTGGGTTACAATGAGCAGTTCTTC. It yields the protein CASSLAGIFAAGGLGYNEQFF.

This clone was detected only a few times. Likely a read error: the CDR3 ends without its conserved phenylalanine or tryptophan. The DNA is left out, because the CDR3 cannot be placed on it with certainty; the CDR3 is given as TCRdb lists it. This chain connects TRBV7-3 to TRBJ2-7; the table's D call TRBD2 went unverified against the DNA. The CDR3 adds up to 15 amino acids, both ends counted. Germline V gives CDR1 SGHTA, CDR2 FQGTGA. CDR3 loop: CASSPGLAGDEPLKI.

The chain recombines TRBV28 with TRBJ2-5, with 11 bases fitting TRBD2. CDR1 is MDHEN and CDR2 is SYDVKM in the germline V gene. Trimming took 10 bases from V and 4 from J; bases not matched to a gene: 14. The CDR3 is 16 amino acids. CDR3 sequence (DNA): TGTGCCATCACCACCGGGACTAGCGGTAGAAGAGAGACCCAGTACTTC. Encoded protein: CAITTGTSGRRETQYF.

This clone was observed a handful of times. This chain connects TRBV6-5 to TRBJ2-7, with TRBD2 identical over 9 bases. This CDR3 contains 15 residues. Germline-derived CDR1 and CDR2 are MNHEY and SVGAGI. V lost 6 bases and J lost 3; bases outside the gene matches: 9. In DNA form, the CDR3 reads TGTGCCAGCAGCTCCCGGACTAGCGAAAACTACGAGCAGTACTTC. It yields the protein CASSSRTSENYEQYF.

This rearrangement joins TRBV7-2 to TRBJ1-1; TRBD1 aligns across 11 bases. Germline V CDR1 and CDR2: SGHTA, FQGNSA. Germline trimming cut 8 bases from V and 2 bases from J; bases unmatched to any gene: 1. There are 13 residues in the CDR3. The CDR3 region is CASGQGANTEAFF. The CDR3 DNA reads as TGTGCCAGCGGACAGGGGGCTAACACTGAAGCTTTCTTT.

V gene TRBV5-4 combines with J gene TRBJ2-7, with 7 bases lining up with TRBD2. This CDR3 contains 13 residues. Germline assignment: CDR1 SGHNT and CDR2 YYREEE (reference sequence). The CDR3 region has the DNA TGTGCCAGCAGCTTGGAGTCAAGAGGGGAGGGCCTGGTC. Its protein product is CASSLESRGEGLV.

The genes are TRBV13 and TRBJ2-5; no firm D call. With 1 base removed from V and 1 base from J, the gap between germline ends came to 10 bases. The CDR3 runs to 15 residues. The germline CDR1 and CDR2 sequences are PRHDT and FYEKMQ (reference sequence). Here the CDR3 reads CASSLEVAPQETQYF. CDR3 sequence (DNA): TGTGCCAGCAGCTTAGAGGTAGCTCCCCAAGAGACCCAGTACTTC.

CDR3 DNA: TGCGCCAGCAGCAAGCGGGAGGTAGATACGCAGTATTTT. It translates to CASSKREVDTQYF. This chain connects TRBV5-1 to TRBJ2-3; 9 nucleotides agree with TRBD2. This CDR3 contains 13 residues. CDR1 is SGHRS and CDR2 is YFSETQ in the germline V gene. The junction had 2 bases not matched to a gene; V was cut back by 4 bases and J by 5 bases. Full variable domain (outside the CDR3, taken from reference TRBV5-1 and TRBJ2-3): KAGVTQTPRYLIKTRGQQVTLSCSPISGHRSVSWYQQTPGQGLQFLFEYFSETQRNKGNFPGRFSGRQFSNSRSEMNVSTLELGDSALYLCASSKREVDTQYFGPGTRLTVL.

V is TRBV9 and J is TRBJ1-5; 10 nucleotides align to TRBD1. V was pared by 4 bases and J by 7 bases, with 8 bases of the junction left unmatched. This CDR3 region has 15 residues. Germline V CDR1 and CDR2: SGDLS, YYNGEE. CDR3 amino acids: CASSTGTGVNQPQHF. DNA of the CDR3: TGTGCCAGCAGCACCGGGACAGGGGTGAACCAGCCCCAGCATTTT.

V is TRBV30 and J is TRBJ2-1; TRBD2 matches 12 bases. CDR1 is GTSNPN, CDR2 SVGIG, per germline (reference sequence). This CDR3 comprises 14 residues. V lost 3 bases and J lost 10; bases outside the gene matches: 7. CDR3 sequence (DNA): TGTGCCTGGAGCCGTCCGGGACTAGCGGGCGAGCAGTTCTTC. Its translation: CAWSRPGLAGEQFF.

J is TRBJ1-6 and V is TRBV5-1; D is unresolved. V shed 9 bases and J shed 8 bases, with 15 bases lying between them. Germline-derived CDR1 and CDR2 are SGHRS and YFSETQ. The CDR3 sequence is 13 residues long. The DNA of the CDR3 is TGCGCCACCGCCCGGGGTCGCGATTCACCCCTCCACTTT. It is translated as CATARGRDSPLHF.

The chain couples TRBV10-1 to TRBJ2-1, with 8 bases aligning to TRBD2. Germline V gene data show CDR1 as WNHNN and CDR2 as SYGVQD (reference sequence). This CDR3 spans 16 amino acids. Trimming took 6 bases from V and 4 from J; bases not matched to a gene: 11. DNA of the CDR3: TGCGCCAGCAGGACGACCGGGACTAGTGCTTACAATGAGCAGTTCTTC. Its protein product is CASRTTGTSAYNEQFF.

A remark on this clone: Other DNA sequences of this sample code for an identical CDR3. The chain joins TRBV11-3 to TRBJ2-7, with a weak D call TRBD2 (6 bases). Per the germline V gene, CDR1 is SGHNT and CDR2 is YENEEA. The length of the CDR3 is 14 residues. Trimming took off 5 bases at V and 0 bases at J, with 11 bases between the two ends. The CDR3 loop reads CASSLTGSSYEQYF. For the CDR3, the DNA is TGTGCCAGCAGCCTCACCGGGAGCTCCTACGAGCAGTACTTC.

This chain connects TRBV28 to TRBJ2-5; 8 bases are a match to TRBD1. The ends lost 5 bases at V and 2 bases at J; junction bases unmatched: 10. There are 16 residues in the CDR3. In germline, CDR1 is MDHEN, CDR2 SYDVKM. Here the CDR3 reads CASSLPDRAIQETQYF. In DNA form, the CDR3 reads TGTGCCAGCAGTCTCCCGGACAGGGCGATACAAGAGACCCAGTACTTC. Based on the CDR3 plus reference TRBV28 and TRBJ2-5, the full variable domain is DVKVTQSSRYLVKRTGEKVFLECVQDMDHENMFWYRQDPGLGLRLIYFSYDVKMKEKGDIPEGYSVSREKKERFSLILESASTNQTSMYLCASSLPDRAIQETQYFGPGTRLLVL.

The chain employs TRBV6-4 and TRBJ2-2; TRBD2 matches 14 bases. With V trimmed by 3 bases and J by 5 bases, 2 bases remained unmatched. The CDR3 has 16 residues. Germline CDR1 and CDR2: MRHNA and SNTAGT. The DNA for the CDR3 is TGTGCCAGCAGTGAGGGACTAGCGGGAGAAACCGGGGAGCTGTTTTTT. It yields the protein CASSEGLAGETGELFF.

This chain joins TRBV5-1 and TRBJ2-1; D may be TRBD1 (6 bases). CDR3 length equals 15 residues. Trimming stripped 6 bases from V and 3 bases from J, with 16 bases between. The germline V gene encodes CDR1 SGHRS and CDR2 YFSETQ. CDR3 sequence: CASTPLGQLYNEQFF. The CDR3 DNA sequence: TGCGCCAGCACTCCACTCGGACAGCTCTACAATGAGCAGTTCTTC.

CDR3 in DNA: TGTGCCAGCAGTTTCCGCGGAGTAATGAACGAGCAGTACTTC. It yields the protein CASSFRGVMNEQYF. This chain uses TRBV28 with TRBJ2-7; no reliable D call. Deletions cut 3 bases from V and 5 bases from J, with 14 bases between. Germline V gives CDR1 MDHEN, CDR2 SYDVKM. The CDR3 runs to 14 residues.

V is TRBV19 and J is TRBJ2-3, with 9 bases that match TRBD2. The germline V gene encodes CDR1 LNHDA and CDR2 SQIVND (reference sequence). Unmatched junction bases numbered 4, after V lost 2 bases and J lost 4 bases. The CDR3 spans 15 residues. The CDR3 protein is CASSITRGRADTQYF. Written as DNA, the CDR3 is TGTGCCAGTAGTATAACTCGCGGGAGGGCAGATACGCAGTATTTT. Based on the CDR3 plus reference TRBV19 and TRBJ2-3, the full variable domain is DGGITQSPKYLFRKEGQNVTLSCEQNLNHDAMYWYRQDPGQGLRLIYYSQIVNDFQKGDIAEGYSVSREKKESFPLTVTSAQKNPTAFYLCASSITRGRADTQYFGPGTRLTVL.

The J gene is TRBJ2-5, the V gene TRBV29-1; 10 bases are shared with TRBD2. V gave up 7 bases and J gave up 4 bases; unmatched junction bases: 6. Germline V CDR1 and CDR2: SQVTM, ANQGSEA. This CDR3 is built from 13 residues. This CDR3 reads CSGSVAGGETQYF. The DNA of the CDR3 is TGCAGCGGGAGTGTAGCGGGGGGAGAGACCCAGTACTTC.

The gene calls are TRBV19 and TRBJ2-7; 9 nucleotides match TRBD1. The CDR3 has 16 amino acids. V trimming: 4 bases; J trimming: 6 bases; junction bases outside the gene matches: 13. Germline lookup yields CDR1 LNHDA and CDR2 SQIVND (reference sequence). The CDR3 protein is CASSKGGQGRRGEQYF. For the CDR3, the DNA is TGTGCCAGTAGTAAGGGTGGACAGGGGAGGCGCGGCGAGCAGTACTTC.

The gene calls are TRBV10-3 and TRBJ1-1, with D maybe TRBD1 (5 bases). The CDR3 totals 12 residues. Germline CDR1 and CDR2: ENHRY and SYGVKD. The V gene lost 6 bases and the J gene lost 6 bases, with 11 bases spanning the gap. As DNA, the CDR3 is TGTGCCATCAGGGGGGAGGTGTCTGAAGCTTTCTTT. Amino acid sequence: CAIRGEVSEAFF.